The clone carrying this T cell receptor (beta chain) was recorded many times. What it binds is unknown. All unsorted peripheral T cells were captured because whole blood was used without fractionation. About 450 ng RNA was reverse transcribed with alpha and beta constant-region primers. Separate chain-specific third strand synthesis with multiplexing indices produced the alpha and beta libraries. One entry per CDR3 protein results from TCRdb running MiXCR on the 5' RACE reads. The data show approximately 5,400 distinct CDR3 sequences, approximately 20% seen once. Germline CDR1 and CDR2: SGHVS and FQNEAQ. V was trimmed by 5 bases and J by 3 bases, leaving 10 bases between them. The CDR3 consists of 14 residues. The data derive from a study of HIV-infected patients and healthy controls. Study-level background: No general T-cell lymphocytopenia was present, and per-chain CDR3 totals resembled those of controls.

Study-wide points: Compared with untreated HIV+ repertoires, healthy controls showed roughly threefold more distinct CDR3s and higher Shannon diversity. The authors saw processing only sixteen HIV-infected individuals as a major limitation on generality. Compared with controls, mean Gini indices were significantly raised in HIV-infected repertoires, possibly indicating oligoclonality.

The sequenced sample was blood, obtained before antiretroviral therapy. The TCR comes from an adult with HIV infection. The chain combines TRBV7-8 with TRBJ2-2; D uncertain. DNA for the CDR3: TGTGCCAGCAGCCCCACCCGGTACACCGGGGAGCTGTTTTTT. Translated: CASSPTRYTGELFF.